This T cell receptor (beta chain) was profiled in a study of shared clonotypes between healthy human individuals. Each cell subset's genomic DNA was divided evenly among several immunoSEQ plates. Replicate PCRs for unsorted PBMC used around 270 ng DNA (around 30,000 T cell genomes). Using immunoSEQ multiplex PCR, the repertoire was profiled, and TCRdb retains in-frame clones only, with some absent. Counted here are about 530,000 clones, nearly 80% occurring once; the ten biggest clones make up approximately 12%. V shed 3 bases, J shed 9 bases, and the junction held 12 bases outside the gene matches. The V gene's germline CDR1 is SGHAT and CDR2 FQNNGV. The CDR3 runs 17 residues. All the donors were Caucasian adults who lived in Nashville, Tennessee.

The receptor was isolated from a woman between 40 and 55 years old in good health. Some clones in this sample may be carry-over from other donors' samples. Sequencing was carried out using PBMCs. V and J are TRBV11-2 and TRBJ2-3; 13 nucleotides agree with TRBD2. The CDR3 here is CASSFNPGLAGVETQYF. The CDR3 bases are TGTGCCAGCAGCTTCAATCCCGGACTAGCGGGAGTGGAAACGCAGTATTTT.